This T cell receptor beta chain was found in a study of cytomegalovirus exposure and HLA in healthy donors. PCR was performed using 60 Vbeta and 13 Jbeta primers. Repertoires were generated with immunoSEQ multiplex PCR, while TCRdb's copy carries only in-frame clones and drops some. The profile covers 110,000 or so clones, with about four fifths appearing a single time and just under 2.5% taken by the ten largest. Germline V CDR1 and CDR2: MRHNA, SNTAGT. Trimming took 2 bases from V and 12 from J, leaving 11 bases between them. The CDR3 length is 12 residues. The sample comprised PBMCs. The sequence came from a woman between 18 and 30 years old in good health and CMV-seronegative. V gene TRBV6-4 combines with J gene TRBJ2-1, with a weak D call TRBD2 (6 bases). The CDR3 DNA is TGTGCCAGCAGTGACGGGCGGGGTATGCAGTTCTTC. Protein product: CASSDGRGMQFF.